This TCR beta chain was recovered during a study of T cells in Graves' hyperthyroidism and ophthalmopathy. It was RNA transcripts that yielded the amplified TCR beta CDR3 regions. The HTBI set primed first-round TCR CDR3 RT-PCR. One entry per CDR3 protein results from TCRdb running MiXCR on the multiplex PCR reads. The data show roughly 240,000 distinct CDR3 sequences, with roughly a quarter seen just once and 30% to 40% held by the top ten. Exclusions: uncontrolled infection, other autoimmune disease, pregnancy, lactation. This clonotype was counted ten times or more. The V gene's germline CDR1 is LNHDA and CDR2 SQIVND (reference sequence). V was trimmed by 2 bases and J by 3 bases, leaving 11 bases between them. The CDR3 spans 14 residues.

The chain links TRBV19 to TRBJ2-7; no clear D gene. The clonotype comes from a woman aged 40 to 55 with Graves' ophthalmopathy. The source material was blood. CDR3: CASSIYGTNYEQYF. The CDR3 DNA is TGTGCCAGTAGTATATATGGAACCAACTACGAGCAGTACTTC.